The rows below give T cell receptor beta chains drawn from one sample of a study of blood T cells in healthy people across ages. TCRdb ran MiXCR on the 5' RACE reads and lists one entry per CDR3 protein. The sample contains around 280,000 distinct CDR3 sequences, roughly 29% of which appear only once. The sample consisted of blood. The receptors shown here come from a woman in her 70s in good health. Both conserved end residues are part of each CDR3. A D gene is named only where the DNA matches it firmly. The listing skips clone size in some rows; elsewhere it reads once, few, many or a size class.

clone_size	v_call	j_call	d_call	cdr3_nt	cdr3_aa
few	TRBV20-1	TRBJ2-7	NA	TGCAGTGCTAGAGGGAAGGGGCCAGAGCAGTACTTC	CSARGKGPEQYF
NA	TRBV9	TRBJ2-2	NA	TGTGCCAGCAGCGTACAGGTCGGGGAGCTGTTTTTT	CASSVQVGELFF
once	TRBV19	TRBJ2-7	TRBD2	TGTGCCAGTAGTATGGAAGCGGGAGCTGGAGAGCAGTACTTC	CASSMEAGAGEQYF
NA	TRBV29-1	TRBJ1-2	NA	TGCAGTCAACGGGGGCCAGGTGGCTTCACCTTC	CSQRGPGGFTF
NA	TRBV5-1	TRBJ1-1	TRBD1	TGCGCCAGCAGCCGAGGGACAGGGGGCACGGACACTGAAGCTTTCTTT	CASSRGTGGTDTEAFF
NA	TRBV7-2	TRBJ1-4	TRBD1	TGTGCCAGCAGCACGGGGACAGGTGAAAAACTGTTTTTT	CASSTGTGEKLFF
few	TRBV7-2	TRBJ2-1	TRBD2	TGTGCCAGCAGCTTACGGGGAGGGAGGGAGGTTAGAAGTTACAATGAGCAGTTCTTC	CASSLRGGREVRSYNEQFF
NA	TRBV29-1	TRBJ1-2	NA	TGCAGCGTTTTGTTGGCAGGGATGAACTATGGCTACACCTTC	CSVLLAGMNYGYTF
few	TRBV20-1	TRBJ2-7	NA	TGCAGTGCTAGAGATGTGCTAGTGTCCTACGAGCAGTACTTC	CSARDVLVSYEQYF
few	TRBV6-6	TRBJ2-7	NA	TGTGCCAGCAGTTACCGAGCCTCCTACGAGCAGTACTTC	CASSYRASYEQYF
once	TRBV6-5	TRBJ2-5	NA	TGTGCCAGCAGTTACTTAGGACGGGCACAAGGGACCCAGTACTTC	CASSYLGRAQGTQYF
NA	TRBV5-1	TRBJ1-1	NA	TGCGCCAGCAGCCCGAAAATCGACAGCGCCTCTGAAGCTTTCTTT	CASSPKIDSASEAFF
few	TRBV7-6	TRBJ2-5	TRBD2	TGTGCCAGCAGTTGGGGACTAGCGGGATCGGGGGAGACCCAGTACTTC	CASSWGLAGSGETQYF
many	TRBV27	TRBJ2-5	NA	TGTGCCAGCAGCCTCCGGGGACAAGAGACCCAGTACTTC	CASSLRGQETQYF
NA	TRBV7-6	TRBJ2-5	NA	TGTGCCAGCAGCCCTGACATGTACCAAGAGACCCAGTACTTC	CASSPDMYQETQYF
NA	TRBV20-1	TRBJ2-5	TRBD2	TGCAGTGCCATATTAGCGGGAGAGGAGACCCAGTACTTC	CSAILAGEETQYF
NA	TRBV7-2	TRBJ2-2	NA	TGTGCCAGCAGCTTACACCAGTCCGAGGAGCTGTTTTTT	CASSLHQSEELFF
few	TRBV7-3	TRBJ1-1	TRBD1	TGTGCCAGCAGCTTGAAACCCCGGACAGGGAACACTGAAGCTTTCTTT	CASSLKPRTGNTEAFF
NA	TRBV12-3/TRBV12-4	TRBJ2-5	NA	TGTGCCAGCAGTCAGGGACCGAAGACCCAGTACTTC	CASSQGPKTQYF
once	TRBV27	TRBJ2-7	TRBD1	TGTGCCAGCAGTCCGGGACAGCTTCGGGGCGAGCAGTGCTTC	CASSPGQLRGEQCF
NA	TRBV5-6	TRBJ1-5	NA	TGTGCCAGCAGCTTGTCGGGGGCGGGCAATCAGCCCCAGCATTTT	CASSLSGAGNQPQHF
NA	TRBV10-2	TRBJ1-1	NA	TGCGCCAGCAGCCGCCAGGGATACACTGAAGCTTTCTTT	CASSRQGYTEAFF
NA	TRBV29-1	TRBJ2-2	NA	TGCAGCGTGGGCCAGGGGATAGGTACCGGGGAGCTGTTTTTT	CSVGQGIGTGELFF